The rows below give T cell receptor beta chains drawn from one sample of a study of blood T cells in healthy people across ages. TCRdb independently ran MiXCR on the 5' RACE reads; one entry per CDR3 protein. Of around 1.7 million distinct CDR3 sequences detected, 28% appear once; the ten largest clones hold around 7.7%. The sample was blood. Receptors were obtained from a woman aged 25-40 years in good health. Both conserved end residues are trimmed from each CDR3. Size tells how often a clone was seen (once, few, many) or the class of an expanded clone, and some rows leave it out.

many	TRBV6-1	ASSVWGPADEQF
.	TRBV7-9	ASSPREVAYNEQF
.	TRBV4-1	ASRGSGKQETQF
many	TRBV2	ASRGLGEQY
.	TRBV9	ASSTSGTSGNQF
few	TRBV5-5	ASSLAPAGGRNEQF
few	TRBV20-1	SARVPPGTSGISSYNEQF
.	TRBV10-3	AISPGDMEKLF
many	TRBV29-1	SVVLRGPYNEQF
many	TRBV19	ASTSLPTAYSNQPQH
few	TRBV5-5	ASSLQQPTYEQY
few	TRBV5-1	AGSLGPEDYGYT
.	TRBV5-5	ASLRGLTETQY
few	TRBV7-9	ASSERDTGLGTQY
few	TRBV3-1	ASSQQGRGATNEKLF
few	TRBV12-3/TRBV12-4	ASGPGQGSVNEQF